The 25 T cell receptor beta chains reported below all come from one sample, sequenced in a study of cytomegalovirus exposure and HLA in healthy donors. Both 60 Vbeta primers and 13 Jbeta primers went into the PCR. Sequencing was performed with immunoSEQ multiplex PCR; in TCRdb, only in-frame clones are kept and a portion is missing. This sample has about 270,000 clones, with 65% to 85% found just once. Sample: PBMCs. The receptors stem from a female donor in good health and CMV-seronegative.

In its sample, this clone was seen once. The chain carries TRBV27 and TRBJ1-1; TRBD1 matches at 7 bases. The CDR3 extends over 15 amino acids. V was clipped by 6 bases and J by 1 base; unmatched bases: 8. The germline V gene has CDR1 MNHEY and CDR2 SMNVEV (reference sequence). The CDR3 sequence is CASRPLRGRNTEAFF. Written as DNA, the CDR3 is TGTGCCAGCAGACCCCTCAGGGGGAGGAACACTGAAGCTTTCTTT.

The chain has TRBV7-2 and TRBJ2-5; D perhaps matches TRBD1 (5 bases). The last part of the DNA fits TRBJ2-7 better; the J call may be wrong. The germline V gene encodes CDR1 SGHTA and CDR2 FQGNSA. This CDR3 has 14 amino acids. The CDR3 region is CASSPQGLSYEQYF. The CDR3 DNA sequence: TGTGCCAGCAGCCCTCAGGGCCTCTCCTACGAGCAGTACTTC.

V usage is TRBV5-1 and J usage is TRBJ2-2; maybe TRBD1 (6 bases). Trimming took off 2 bases at V and 4 bases at J, with 12 bases between the two ends. In germline, CDR1 is SGHRS, CDR2 YFSETQ. CDR3 length equals 15 residues. The CDR3, as DNA: TGCGCCAGCAGCTTACAGGGCGCGAGCACCGGGGAGCTGTTTTTT. Translating gives CASSLQGASTGELFF.

The V gene is TRBV6-1, the J gene TRBJ2-1; D gene unclear. V gave up 4 bases and J gave up 5 bases, with 9 bases separating them. Germline CDR1 reads MNHNS; CDR2 reads SASEGT. The CDR3 sequence is 13 residues long. CDR3 bases: TGTGCCAGCAGTGTCTGGCGGCACAATGAGCAGTTCTTC. It translates to CASSVWRHNEQFF.

V usage is TRBV4-1 and J usage is TRBJ2-5, with D maybe TRBD2 (5 bases). Germline values: CDR1 MGHRA, CDR2 YSYEKL. V lost 2 bases, J lost 3 bases, and 16 bases lay in between. The CDR3 has 16 residues. The CDR3 protein is CASSQREGWEEETQYF. CDR3 sequence (DNA): TGCGCCAGCAGCCAAAGAGAGGGCTGGGAAGAAGAGACCCAGTACTTC.

This chain uses TRBV19 with TRBJ2-3; a possible D gene is TRBD1 (5 bases). CDR3 length equals 13 residues. Trimming stripped 0 bases from V and 4 bases from J, with 5 bases between. Germline V gene data show CDR1 as LNHDA and CDR2 as SQIVND (reference sequence). The CDR3 region has the DNA TGTGCCAGTAGTATAGAAGGGGCAGATACGCAGTATTTT. Its protein product is CASSIEGADTQYF.

The gene calls are TRBV10-1 and TRBJ2-1; TRBD2 aligns across 9 bases. This CDR3 comprises 16 residues. The V gene end was trimmed by 2 bases and the J gene end by 0 bases; junction bases not matched to a gene: 2. Germline V gene sequence: CDR1 WNHNN, CDR2 SYGVQD (reference sequence). The CDR3 loop is CASSEISGSSYNEQFF. The CDR3 DNA reads as TGCGCCAGCAGTGAGATTAGCGGGAGCTCCTACAATGAGCAGTTCTTC.

This clone was observed a few times. The V gene is TRBV10-2, the J gene TRBJ1-5, with D possibly matching TRBD1 (5 bases). The CDR3 is 12 residues long. V was cut by 8 bases and J by 1 base, with 6 bases left in between. Per germline, CDR1 WSHSY and CDR2 SAAADI. This CDR3 is CASGGSNQPQHF. The CDR3 DNA sequence: TGCGCCAGCGGGGGGAGCAATCAGCCCCAGCATTTT.

The chain couples TRBV6-5 to TRBJ1-5, with D perhaps TRBD1 (5 bases). Looked up from germline, CDR1 is MNHEY and CDR2 is SVGAGI. This CDR3 region has 13 residues. With 7 bases removed from V and 6 bases from J, the gap between germline ends came to 13 bases. The CDR3 is CASNLQAGQPQHF. The CDR3 DNA sequence: TGTGCCAGCAACCTACAGGCCGGTCAGCCCCAGCATTTT.

The rearrangement joins TRBV11-2 to TRBJ2-2; weak D call: TRBD1 (5 bases). V lost 2 bases to trimming and J lost 5 bases, with 6 bases between them. CDR1 and CDR2 (germline): SGHAT, FQNNGV. The CDR3 is 13 residues long. CDR3 region: CASSLQGTGELFF. For the CDR3, the DNA is TGTGCCAGCAGCTTACAGGGAACCGGGGAGCTGTTTTTT.

The chain links TRBV9 to TRBJ2-1; 10 bases are a match to TRBD2. With V trimmed by 6 bases and J by 9 bases, 9 bases remained unmatched. Germline values: CDR1 SGDLS, CDR2 YYNGEE. CDR3 length: 14 residues. The CDR3 region has the DNA TGTGCCAGCAATCTAGCGGGAGACACGGCTGAGCAGTTCTTC. This encodes CASNLAGDTAEQFF.

The rearrangement links TRBV5-1 to TRBJ2-7; 9 nucleotides line up with TRBD1. This CDR3 comprises 15 residues. V lost 0 bases, J lost 5 bases, and 6 bases stayed unmatched. Germline V gene data show CDR1 as SGHRS and CDR2 as YFSETQ. The CDR3 DNA reads as TGCGCCAGCAGCTTGGGGGGGACAGGGTGGAACGAGCAGTACTTC. It yields the protein CASSLGGTGWNEQYF.

J is TRBJ2-6 and V is TRBV2, with TRBD1 identical over 8 bases. Germline V gene lookup returns CDR1 SNHLY and CDR2 FYNNEI. The V gene end was trimmed by 7 bases and the J gene end by 0 bases; junction bases not matched to a gene: 8. CDR3 size: 17 residues. The CDR3 here is CASTPGQGRSGANVLTF. As DNA, the CDR3 is TGTGCCAGCACCCCTGGACAGGGACGCTCTGGGGCCAACGTCCTGACTTTC.

V is TRBV15 and J is TRBJ2-1; 14 positions match TRBD2. This CDR3 contains 17 residues. Unmatched junction bases numbered 10, after V lost 5 bases and J lost 7 bases. CDR1 and CDR2 (germline): LNHNV, YYDKDF (reference sequence). CDR3 bases: TGTGCCACCAGCCCTCCCCTGACTAGCGGGAGGGCTAATGAGCAGTTCTTC. Translating gives CATSPPLTSGRANEQFF.

The chain is built from TRBV7-9 and TRBJ1-6; D ambiguous. CDR3 length equals 13 residues. Germline V gene sequence: CDR1 SEHNR, CDR2 FQNEAQ (reference sequence). V gave up 1 base and J gave up 13 bases, with 11 bases separating them. DNA of the CDR3: TGTGCCAGCAGCTTAGAGGCAGGCCGGCCCCTCCACTTT. It encodes CASSLEAGRPLHF.

The V and J genes are TRBV15 and TRBJ2-7, with D uncertain. The CDR3 loop spans 16 amino acids. Trimming left V 0 bases short and J 0 bases short, with 12 bases between. In germline, CDR1 is LNHNV, CDR2 YYDKDF (reference sequence). CDR3 sequence reads: CATSRDPTRRSYEQYF. The CDR3 DNA sequence: TGTGCCACCAGCAGAGACCCTACCCGTCGCTCCTACGAGCAGTACTTC.

This clone occurred once. The J gene is TRBJ1-5, the V gene TRBV6-6, with a possible D match to TRBD1 (6 bases). Germline CDR1 and CDR2: MNHNY and SVGAGI (reference sequence). Deletions cut 6 bases from V and 10 bases from J, with 10 bases between. The CDR3 is 11 residues long. For the CDR3, the DNA is TGTGCCAGCAGCCAGGGGCTTCCCCAGCATTTT. Translating gives CASSQGLPQHF.

The chain joins TRBV27 to TRBJ1-2; TRBD1 matches 8 bases. The CDR3 length is 16 residues. Losses at the gene ends were 0 bases for V and 3 bases for J; bases not matched to a gene: 6. Per the germline V gene, CDR1 is MNHEY and CDR2 is SMNVEV (reference sequence). The CDR3 coding sequence is TGTGCCAGCAGTTTATCGCGGGACAGGTTCGACTATGGCTACACCTTC. This encodes CASSLSRDRFDYGYTF.

This clone was seen a handful of times. The J gene is TRBJ2-3, the V gene TRBV27, with 7 bases identical to TRBD2. The V gene's germline CDR1 is MNHEY and CDR2 SMNVEV (reference sequence). The CDR3 is 9 amino acids. The CDR3 loop reads CWGGDTQYF. The CDR3 DNA is TGTTGGGGGGGAGATACGCAGTATTTT.

V usage is TRBV14 and J usage is TRBJ2-1; 7 positions match TRBD1. Looked up from germline, CDR1 is SGHDN and CDR2 is FVKESK. The J segment lost 3 bases and the V segment lost 4 bases, leaving 9 bases of the junction unmatched. This CDR3 spans 16 amino acids. The CDR3 nucleotides are TGTGCCAGCAGCCGATTTGGGACAGCCTTCTACAATGAGCAGTTCTTC. As protein: CASSRFGTAFYNEQFF.

This clone was picked up one time. V is TRBV29-1 and J is TRBJ1-6; D is possibly TRBD1 (5 bases). Looked up from germline, CDR1 is SQVTM and CDR2 is ANQGSEA. CDR3 length: 14 amino acids. The V and J ends lost 4 bases and 6 bases respectively, with 13 bases between them. CDR3 loop: CSVAQDGLNSPLHF. The CDR3 DNA sequence: TGCAGCGTTGCACAGGACGGCCTTAATTCACCCCTCCACTTT.

This chain uses TRBV7-9 with TRBJ2-1; 7 bases align to TRBD2. The CDR3 runs 17 residues. Germline V gene lookup returns CDR1 SEHNR and CDR2 FQNEAQ (reference sequence). V shed 3 bases, J shed 3 bases, and the junction held 11 bases outside the gene matches. CDR3 in DNA: TGTGCCAGCAGCTTCCTTCCAAGCGGGAAGCTCTACAATGAGCAGTTCTTC. Translating gives CASSFLPSGKLYNEQFF.

V and J are TRBV7-9 and TRBJ2-5; TRBD2 agrees at 7 bases. The CDR3 spans 13 residues. V dropped 8 bases and J dropped 1; count of bases not matched to a gene: 4. From germline, CDR1 is SEHNR and CDR2 FQNEAQ (reference sequence). CDR3: CASRGDLQETQYF. CDR3 coding DNA: TGTGCCAGCCGGGGGGACCTCCAAGAGACCCAGTACTTC.

The genes are TRBV2 and TRBJ1-2; a possible D gene is TRBD1 (5 bases). V was cut by 4 bases and J by 4 bases, with 10 bases left in between. Per the germline V gene, CDR1 is SNHLY and CDR2 is FYNNEI. This CDR3 has 13 residues. Written as DNA, the CDR3 is TGTGCCAGCAGTGTTCAGGGCCCCTATGGCTACACCTTC. Residues: CASSVQGPYGYTF.

V and J are TRBV28 and TRBJ2-2; TRBD1 matches at 7 bases. The CDR3 extends over 14 amino acids. The trim removed 6 bases at V and 5 bases at J, leaving 6 bases unmatched. CDR1 is MDHEN, CDR2 SYDVKM, per germline. This CDR3 is CASSPTGRTGELFF. For the CDR3, the DNA is TGTGCCAGCAGCCCGACAGGGCGGACCGGGGAGCTGTTTTTT.